In this sample, the clone carrying this T cell receptor beta chain turned up many times. Antigen: not known. The sample originates from a study of response to subunit inactivated influenza vaccine. Germline V gene sequence: CDR1 MNHEY, CDR2 SVGAGI. The CDR3 consists of 16 residues. The J segment lost 7 bases and the V segment lost 2 bases, leaving 6 bases of the junction unmatched. Study-wide points: Each seasonal influenza vaccination recruits few new T cells, the authors suggested.

Each CDR3 protein is one row after TCRdb ran MiXCR on the RT-PCR reads. The sample comprises more than 400,000 distinct CDR3 sequences, 7.2% of which are singletons, and around 13% rests with the top ten. The sequenced sample was PBMCs from blood, obtained less than 30 months after vaccination. This receptor was identified in a man aged 45-69 years who received an inactivated influenza vaccine. V is TRBV6-5 and J is TRBJ1-4, with 11 bases that match TRBD1. In nucleotides, the CDR3 is TGTGCCAGCAGTTACGCGAGGACAGGGGGCGGTGAAAAACTGTTTTTT. It specifies CASSYARTGGGEKLFF.